This T cell receptor beta chain stems from a study of identifying expanded T cells in peripheral blood. No infections or other immune events were documented during collection. A remark on this clone: The target antigen is unknown.

General study findings and limits: Over two and four weeks, about 15 and 19 clones changed, versus 1.2 between replicates. Clone count variance between approximately two-week samples rose with total template count.

Sequencing used immunoSEQ multiplex PCR; TCRdb keeps in-frame clones, though not all of them. The sample includes under 120,000 clones, around 89% of them seen just once. The V gene lost 0 bases and the J gene lost 4 bases, with 9 bases spanning the gap. Germline-derived CDR1 and CDR2 are LNHNV and YYDKDF (reference sequence). The CDR3 extends over 14 amino acids. The gene calls are TRBV15 and TRBJ1-2, with D hard to call. The specimen was blood. This clonotype originated in a person aged 18 to 75 in good health. The DNA of the CDR3 is TGTGCCACCAGCAGAGATCTCAGATTCTATGGCTACACCTTC. This sequence encodes CATSRDLRFYGYTF.